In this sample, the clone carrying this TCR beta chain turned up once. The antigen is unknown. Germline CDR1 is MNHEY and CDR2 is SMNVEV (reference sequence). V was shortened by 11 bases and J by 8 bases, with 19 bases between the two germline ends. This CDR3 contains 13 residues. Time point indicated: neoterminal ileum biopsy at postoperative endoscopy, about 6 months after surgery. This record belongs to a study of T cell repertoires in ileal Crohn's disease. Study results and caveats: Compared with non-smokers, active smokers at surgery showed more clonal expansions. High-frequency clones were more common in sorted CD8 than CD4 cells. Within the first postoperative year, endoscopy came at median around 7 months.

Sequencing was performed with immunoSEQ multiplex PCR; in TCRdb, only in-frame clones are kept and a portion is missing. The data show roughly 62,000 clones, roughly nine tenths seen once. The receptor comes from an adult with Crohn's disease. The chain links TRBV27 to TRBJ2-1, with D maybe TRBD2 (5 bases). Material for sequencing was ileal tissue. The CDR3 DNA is TGTGCCGTGGCGCCGGGGATTGGGTATGAGCAGTTCTTC. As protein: CAVAPGIGYEQFF.